The 26 T cell receptor beta chains in this list originate from one sample, sequenced in a study of OX40 agonist ivuxolimab in advanced cancers. Sequencing was performed with immunoSEQ multiplex PCR; in TCRdb, only in-frame clones are kept and a portion is missing. The sample holds tens of thousands of clones; roughly 92% are singletons and the top ten take about 0.61%. The source was CD4+ or CD8+ T cells sorted from blood, collected in a trial of the OX40 agonist ivuxolimab. The receptors were gathered from an adult with an advanced solid tumor such as melanoma, head and neck, liver or kidney cancer.

The V and J genes are TRBV6-1 and TRBJ1-2; 8 bases fit TRBD1. Germline loops: CDR1 MNHNS, CDR2 SASEGT. This CDR3 spans 16 amino acids. Germline trimming cut 2 bases from V and 2 bases from J; bases unmatched to any gene: 7. The CDR3 loop reads CASSEYLQGGNYGYTF. The CDR3 DNA sequence: TGTGCCAGCAGTGAATACCTACAGGGGGGGAACTATGGCTACACCTTC.

The chain employs TRBV19 and TRBJ2-1; the match to TRBD2 covers 10 bases. Germline CDR1 and CDR2: LNHDA and SQIVND (reference sequence). The CDR3 is 15 amino acids. V shed 8 bases and J 3 bases; nucleotides not matched to a gene: 7. This CDR3 reads CASSAGTSVYNEQFF. DNA of the CDR3: TGTGCCAGTTCAGCCGGGACTAGCGTCTACAATGAGCAGTTCTTC.

This rearrangement joins TRBV5-1 to TRBJ1-5; no reliable D call. V was cut by 4 bases and J by 4 bases, with 12 bases left in between. Germline CDR1 is SGHRS and CDR2 is YFSETQ. The CDR3 is 14 residues long. This CDR3 reads CASSPGQENQPQHF. CDR3 bases: TGCGCCAGCAGCCCGGGTCAGGAGAATCAGCCCCAGCATTTT.

The rearrangement uses TRBV4-1 and TRBJ2-2, with D unclear. Trimming left V 1 base short and J 6 bases short, with 15 bases between. Per the germline V gene, CDR1 is MGHRA and CDR2 is YSYEKL. There are 16 residues in the CDR3. This CDR3 is CASSQVLGMASGELFF. CDR3 nucleotide sequence: TGCGCCAGCAGCCAAGTTTTGGGGATGGCCTCCGGGGAGCTGTTTTTT.

V usage is TRBV6-5 and J usage is TRBJ2-7; 9 nucleotides align to TRBD1. Germline assignment: CDR1 MNHEY and CDR2 SVGAGI. J was trimmed by 3 bases and V by 0 bases; bases with no gene match: 3. The CDR3 sequence is 15 residues long. The CDR3 nucleotides are TGTGCCAGCAGTTACTCATTGGGACAGGGCTACGAGCAGTACTTC. Protein sequence: CASSYSLGQGYEQYF.

The rearrangement links TRBV6-5 to TRBJ1-1; tentative D call: TRBD1 (6 bases). Trimming shortened V by 7 bases and J by 0 bases, and 15 bases separated the two germline ends. The CDR3 extends over 15 amino acids. The germline gives CDR1 MNHEY, CDR2 SVGAGI. CDR3 region: CASNTNRELNTEAFF. The CDR3, as DNA: TGTGCCAGCAATACGAACAGGGAGCTGAACACTGAAGCTTTCTTT.

This chain links TRBV6-5 with TRBJ2-7, with D possibly being TRBD1 (5 bases). The CDR3 is made up of 14 amino acids. Between the trimmed V and J ends, which lost 2 bases and 5 bases, there was a span of 13 bases. In germline, CDR1 is MNHEY, CDR2 SVGAGI. This chain's CDR3 is CASSYVGPKDEQYF. The CDR3 DNA follows: TGTGCCAGCAGTTACGTGGGGCCTAAGGACGAGCAGTACTTC.

This clone was recorded a few times. This chain connects TRBV7-3 to TRBJ1-1, with D possibly being TRBD1 (6 bases). The CDR3 extends over 13 amino acids. V dropped 3 bases and J dropped 4 bases, with 9 bases sitting between them. Germline loops: CDR1 SGHTA, CDR2 FQGTGA. The CDR3 region has the DNA TGTGCCAGCAGCTTTACAGGGCTCACTGAAGCTTTCTTT. It encodes CASSFTGLTEAFF.

The chain is built from TRBV7-9 and TRBJ2-4, with a tentative D call TRBD1 (5 bases). Trimming removed 0 bases at V and 0 bases at J, with 9 bases between. This CDR3 comprises 16 residues. The V gene's germline CDR1 is SEHNR and CDR2 FQNEAQ (reference sequence). CDR3 residues: CASSLAGAVAKNIQYF. DNA for the CDR3: TGTGCCAGCAGCTTAGCTGGGGCCGTAGCCAAAAACATTCAGTACTTC.

The J gene is TRBJ2-3, the V gene TRBV6-1; D possibly corresponds to TRBD2 (7 bases). The length of the CDR3 is 15 residues. Per germline, CDR1 MNHNS and CDR2 SASEGT. The ends were cut back, 7 bases at V and 2 bases at J, with 16 bases in the middle. Here the CDR3 reads CASTLRGDYTDTQYF. The CDR3 DNA follows: TGTGCCAGCACTCTTAGGGGGGACTACACAGATACGCAGTATTTT.

The chain has TRBV5-1 and TRBJ2-3; 7 nucleotides agree with TRBD1. This CDR3 comprises 15 residues. Germline CDR1 and CDR2: SGHRS and YFSETQ. V lost 4 bases to trimming and J lost 4 bases; unmatched junction nucleotides: 9. As DNA, the CDR3 is TGCGCCAGCAGCCCCGGGACAGCCCTCGCAGATACGCAGTATTTT. Translation: CASSPGTALADTQYF.

The genes are TRBV6-5 and TRBJ1-1, with no clear D. Germline assignment: CDR1 MNHEY and CDR2 SVGAGI. The CDR3 has 14 amino acids. Trimming stripped 0 bases from V and 5 bases from J, with 10 bases between. The CDR3 DNA follows: TGTGCCAGCAGTTACTCCATCACGGGGACTGAAGCTTTCTTT. Protein: CASSYSITGTEAFF.

The V gene is TRBV18, the J gene TRBJ2-2, with 9 bases aligning to TRBD1. With V trimmed by 6 bases and J by 3 bases, 8 bases remained unmatched. The CDR3 has 16 residues. Germline CDR1 and CDR2: KGHSH and LQKENI. The CDR3 loop reads CASSRNRGQDTGELFF. CDR3 nucleotides: TGTGCCAGCTCCCGAAACAGGGGGCAGGACACCGGGGAGCTGTTTTTT.

The rearrangement joins TRBV19 to TRBJ2-1; a possible D gene is TRBD2 (5 bases). The CDR3 consists of 15 residues. V lost 3 bases to trimming and J lost 0 bases, with 9 bases between them. From germline, CDR1 is LNHDA and CDR2 SQIVND (reference sequence). The CDR3 DNA is TGTGCCAGTAGTATCCAAGGGAGCTCCTACAATGAGCAGTTCTTC. Translation: CASSIQGSSYNEQFF.

The V call is TRBV30, the J call TRBJ1-2; no clear D gene. Germline V lookup: CDR1 GTSNPN, CDR2 SVGIG (reference sequence). CDR3 length equals 13 residues. The ends were cut back, 0 bases at V and 2 bases at J, with 7 bases in the middle. The CDR3 nucleotides are TGTGCCTGGAGTGTCCGGGGAAACTATGGCTACACCTTC. This encodes CAWSVRGNYGYTF.

The J gene is TRBJ1-1, the V gene TRBV30, with D tentatively TRBD1 (5 bases). Deletions cut 8 bases from V and 0 bases from J, with 10 bases between. This CDR3 contains 12 residues. Germline V gene lookup returns CDR1 GTSNPN and CDR2 SVGIG (reference sequence). The CDR3 region is CARGRVNTEAFF. CDR3 sequence (DNA): TGTGCCAGGGGACGGGTGAACACTGAAGCTTTCTTT.

This chain joins TRBV28 and TRBJ1-4; D remains unclear. Germline V gene data show CDR1 as MDHEN and CDR2 as SYDVKM. The CDR3 loop spans 15 amino acids. Trimming pared 2 bases from V and 5 bases from J, leaving 12 bases between. CDR3 loop: CASSLGVRLNEKLFF. The CDR3 DNA follows: TGTGCCAGCAGTTTAGGGGTCAGATTAAATGAAAAACTGTTTTTT.

V and J are TRBV14 and TRBJ2-3; D is ambiguous. CDR3 length: 15 amino acids. Germline CDR1 is SGHDN and CDR2 is FVKESK. V lost 0 bases to trimming and J lost 3 bases, with 10 bases between them. The CDR3 loop is CASSQDLAPTDTQYF. The CDR3 DNA is TGTGCCAGCAGCCAAGATCTTGCCCCTACAGATACGCAGTATTTT.

The V and J genes are TRBV2 and TRBJ1-2; maybe TRBD1 (5 bases). In germline, CDR1 is SNHLY, CDR2 FYNNEI. This CDR3 contains 17 residues. With 0 bases removed from V and 4 bases from J, the gap between germline ends came to 18 bases. The CDR3 DNA follows: TGTGCCAGCAGTGAAGCGGCCCCGGGGAGGGGAGGCTATGGCTACACCTTC. Amino acids: CASSEAAPGRGGYGYTF.

The J gene is TRBJ2-7, the V gene TRBV19; a weak D match, TRBD2 (6 bases). Germline CDR1 and CDR2: LNHDA and SQIVND (reference sequence). The CDR3 is made up of 16 amino acids. Trimming removed 7 bases from V and 1 base from J, with 20 bases in between. CDR3 bases: TGTGCCAGTACCGGTCGGGGAGGCACGGGTTCCTACGAGCAGTACTTC. This encodes CASTGRGGTGSYEQYF.

The J gene is TRBJ2-7, the V gene TRBV2; the match to TRBD2 covers 10 bases. The germline V gene has CDR1 SNHLY and CDR2 FYNNEI. Trimming cost V 6 bases and J 0 bases; bases outside gene matches: 2. The CDR3 is made up of 14 amino acids. The CDR3 spells CASRGLAFSYEQYF. The CDR3 DNA is TGTGCCAGCAGGGGACTAGCGTTCTCCTACGAGCAGTACTTC.

This clone was detected only once. The chain uses TRBV5-5 and TRBJ1-5; possible D gene TRBD1, 6 bases. The CDR3 contains 15 residues. CDR1 SGHKS and CDR2 YYEKEE come from the germline V gene (reference sequence). Trimming removed 3 bases at V and 6 bases at J, with 16 bases between. The DNA for the CDR3 is TGTGCCAGCAGCTCGGGACATCAATTATTTCAGCCCCAGCATTTT. It is translated as CASSSGHQLFQPQHF.

The chain combines TRBV12-5 with TRBJ1-3; D uncertain. V lost 4 bases to trimming and J lost 0 bases, with 10 bases between them. There are 15 residues in the CDR3. The germline V gene has CDR1 LGHNT and CDR2 FRNRAP. This CDR3 is CASGSLLSSGNTIYF. The CDR3 DNA reads as TGTGCTAGTGGTTCCTTATTATCCTCTGGAAACACCATATATTTT.

This chain connects TRBV9 to TRBJ2-3, with no clear D. There are 15 residues in the CDR3. Germline lookup yields CDR1 SGDLS and CDR2 YYNGEE. V was trimmed by 5 bases and J by 2 bases, leaving 15 bases between them. CDR3 in amino acids: CASSGLGQNTDTQYF. CDR3 sequence (DNA): TGTGCCAGCAGTGGCCTAGGGCAGAACACAGATACGCAGTATTTT.

The chain links TRBV25-1 to TRBJ1-4; possible D gene TRBD1, 5 bases. The CDR3 sequence is 14 residues long. Trimming took 3 bases from V and 8 from J, leaving 13 bases between them. Germline lookup yields CDR1 MGHDK and CDR2 SYGVNS. The CDR3 loop is CASSEDQGREKLFF. In DNA form, the CDR3 reads TGTGCCAGCAGTGAGGACCAGGGTCGGGAAAAACTGTTTTTT.

This chain joins TRBV6-1 and TRBJ1-5; D remains unclear. Germline V gene data show CDR1 as MNHNS and CDR2 as SASEGT. CDR3 length equals 13 residues. Trimming left V 1 base short and J 7 bases short, with 8 bases between. CDR3 nucleotide sequence: TGTGCCAGCAGTGAAGTACGGGAGCAGCCCCAGCATTTT. It translates to CASSEVREQPQHF.